Presented here are 30 T cell receptor beta chains from one specimen sequenced in a study of T-cell reconstitution after alpha-beta-depleted transplantation in children. A library of TCRbeta sequences, prepared with unique molecular identifiers, was generated. MiXCR was run by TCRdb on the PCR reads, yielding one entry per CDR3 protein. The table shows some 240,000 distinct CDR3 sequences, with approximately 9.8% occurring only once. Sequencing was performed on PBMCs from the stem cell graft donor, taken from the stem cell graft. The receptors derive from a human donor who donated a stem cell graft to a child with SCID.

The genes are TRBV18 and TRBJ2-1; 10 bases are a match to TRBD2. The germline gives CDR1 KGHSH, CDR2 LQKENI. The CDR3 sequence is 15 residues long. Trimming at V came to 6 bases and at J to 6 bases, leaving 8 bases not matched to a gene. The CDR3 region is CASSPTGTSANEQFF. CDR3 DNA sequence: TGTGCCAGCTCCCCGACCGGGACTAGCGCCAATGAGCAGTTCTTC.

At least ten counts were recorded for this clonotype. The chain joins TRBV12-3 or TRBV12-4 to TRBJ2-3; 8 positions agree with TRBD2. The V gene end was trimmed by 5 bases and the J gene end by 1 base; junction bases not matched to a gene: 2. The CDR3 spans 14 residues. The CDR3 coding sequence is TGTGCCAGCAGTCTGGGACTAGGCACAGATACGCAGTATTTT. Translated, it gives CASSLGLGTDTQYF.

The CDR3 nucleotides read TGTGCCAGCAGCTTCACTAGCGGGGGTACCGATACGCAGTATTTT. Protein product: CASSFTSGGTDTQYF. The gene calls are TRBV6-2 or TRBV6-3 and TRBJ2-3; 11 bases align to TRBD2. V lost 6 bases and J lost 6; bases outside the gene matches: 8. Germline-derived CDR1 and CDR2 are MNHEY and SVGEGT. The CDR3 consists of 15 residues.

V is TRBV20-1 and J is TRBJ1-1; D gene uncertain. The CDR3 extends over 16 amino acids. Trimming pared 0 bases from V and 5 bases from J, leaving 19 bases between. CDR1 DFQATT and CDR2 SNEGSKA come from the germline V gene (reference sequence). The CDR3 protein is CSARDFERTLRTEAFF. CDR3 bases: TGCAGTGCTAGAGATTTTGAGAGAACCCTACGGACTGAAGCTTTCTTT.

The sample holds many counts of this clonotype. The chain has TRBV6-5 and TRBJ2-5; D perhaps matches TRBD2 (5 bases). V was cut by 6 bases and J by 5 bases, with 10 bases left in between. The CDR3 contains 12 residues. Germline V gene data show CDR1 as MNHEY and CDR2 as SVGAGI. The CDR3 DNA reads TGTGCCAGCAGCCGGACTCGGGAGACCCAGTACTTC. It codes for CASSRTRETQYF.

This clonotype came up a few times. The CDR3 sequence is CASSQSPAGGYEQYF. CDR3 DNA sequence: TGCGCCAGCAGCCAAAGCCCGGCAGGGGGCTACGAGCAGTACTTC. The chain employs TRBV4-1 and TRBJ2-7, with TRBD1 identical over 7 bases. Germline V CDR1 and CDR2: MGHRA, YSYEKL. The CDR3 has 15 amino acids. The ends lost 2 bases at V and 3 bases at J; junction bases unmatched: 7.

This clonotype has a count of ten or more. The chain is built from TRBV7-2 and TRBJ1-4, with 7 nucleotides matching TRBD1. Germline loops: CDR1 SGHTA, CDR2 FQGNSA. Trimming cost V 2 bases and J 3 bases; bases outside gene matches: 3. This CDR3 comprises 15 residues. Written as DNA, the CDR3 is TGTGCCAGCAGCTTAAACAGGGGACCTAATGAAAAACTGTTTTTT. It encodes CASSLNRGPNEKLFF.

The sample holds many counts of this clonotype. This chain's CDR3 is CASSQGQGPYNEQFF. CDR3 nucleotides: TGTGCCAGCAGCCAAGGGCAGGGGCCCTACAATGAGCAGTTCTTC. The rearrangement uses TRBV3-1 and TRBJ2-1, with TRBD1 as a possible D gene (6 bases). Trimming shortened V by 1 base and J by 2 bases, and 9 bases separated the two germline ends. Germline CDR1 LGHDT, CDR2 YNNKEL (reference sequence). This CDR3 region has 15 residues.

This clonotype was recorded at least ten times. The rearrangement joins TRBV20-1 to TRBJ1-6, with D uncertain. CDR3 size: 14 residues. CDR1 DFQATT and CDR2 SNEGSKA come from the germline V gene (reference sequence). The germline V and J ends were trimmed by 3 bases and 0 bases, with 6 bases remaining between them. This chain's CDR3 is CSARSGSYNSPLHF. CDR3 bases: TGCAGTGCTAGGTCTGGCTCCTATAATTCACCCCTCCACTTT.

This clonotype was seen at least ten times. The chain combines TRBV5-1 with TRBJ1-1; perhaps TRBD1 as D (5 bases). Trimming cost V 5 bases and J 8 bases, with 16 bases left between them. The CDR3 runs to 13 residues. Germline CDR1 and CDR2: SGHRS and YFSETQ. CDR3 in amino acids: CASRQVAGPEAFF. Here the CDR3 DNA reads TGCGCCAGCAGACAGGTCGCAGGCCCGGAAGCTTTCTTT.

This clonotype occurred many times. This chain uses TRBV5-1 with TRBJ2-2; tentative D call: TRBD2 (6 bases). Per germline, CDR1 SGHRS and CDR2 YFSETQ. CDR3 length: 13 residues. The V and J ends lost 7 bases and 5 bases respectively, with 12 bases between them. The CDR3 sequence is CASGGAWTGELFF. CDR3 sequence (DNA): TGCGCCAGCGGCGGGGCTTGGACCGGGGAGCTGTTTTTT.

Ten or more counts support this clonotype. J is TRBJ1-2 and V is TRBV20-1; D remains unclear. V lost 0 bases and J 4 bases, leaving 9 bases between the germline ends. This CDR3 is 13 amino acids long. CDR1 is DFQATT and CDR2 is SNEGSKA in the germline V gene (reference sequence). As DNA, the CDR3 is TGCAGTGCTAGAGATCAAGCGGGCTATGGCTACACCTTC. Protein product: CSARDQAGYGYTF.

This clonotype was seen ten or more times. This sequence joins TRBV20-1 and TRBJ1-2; D might be TRBD1 (6 bases). V gave up 2 bases and J gave up 5 bases, with 12 bases separating them. Germline V gives CDR1 DFQATT, CDR2 SNEGSKA (reference sequence). The CDR3 runs 13 residues. CDR3 bases: TGCAGTGCTAGAACGGGGGCCCCGTATGGCTACACCTTC. Translation: CSARTGAPYGYTF.

This clonotype was counted many times. The V and J genes are TRBV6-2 or TRBV6-3 and TRBJ2-2; tentatively, D is TRBD2 (5 bases). With 6 bases removed from V and 4 bases from J, the gap between germline ends came to 15 bases. Looked up from germline, CDR1 is MNHEY and CDR2 is SVGEGT. The CDR3 runs to 15 residues. CDR3 protein: CASSGLVGSTGELFF. For the CDR3, the DNA is TGTGCCAGCAGCGGACTGGTTGGGAGCACCGGGGAGCTGTTTTTT.

This clonotype was detected ten times or more. The chain couples TRBV12-3 or TRBV12-4 to TRBJ1-2, with no clear D. This CDR3 comprises 13 residues. The V gene lost 6 bases and the J gene lost 4 bases, with 12 bases spanning the gap. CDR3 sequence (DNA): TGTGCCAGCAGCTCTCCCTCGGCCTATGGCTACACCTTC. Its translation is CASSSPSAYGYTF.

The table lists this clonotype with many counts. The chain combines TRBV7-9 with TRBJ1-3; 7 bases align to TRBD1. The CDR3 has 15 residues. V trimming: 5 bases; J trimming: 2 bases; junction bases outside the gene matches: 6. Germline V gene lookup returns CDR1 SEHNR and CDR2 FQNEAQ (reference sequence). CDR3 DNA: TGTGCCAGCAGCCTAATGAGGGGGCCTGGAAACACCATATATTTT. It translates to CASSLMRGPGNTIYF.

This clonotype was recorded at least ten times. The rearrangement links TRBV7-2 to TRBJ2-1; TRBD2 matches 10 bases. The CDR3 consists of 16 residues. With V trimmed by 0 bases and J by 3 bases, 2 bases remained unmatched. The germline CDR1 and CDR2 sequences are SGHTA and FQGNSA. The CDR3 protein is CASSLAPSGGYNEQFF. In nucleotides, the CDR3 is TGTGCCAGCAGCTTAGCCCCTAGCGGGGGCTACAATGAGCAGTTCTTC.

This clonotype has ten or more counts. The V gene is TRBV29-1, the J gene TRBJ2-5, with 9 bases aligning to TRBD1. The V segment lost 0 bases and the J segment 5 bases; nucleotides outside the gene matches: 16. Germline lookup yields CDR1 SQVTM and CDR2 ANQGSEA. CDR3 length: 18 amino acids. The CDR3: CSVEDRVMGTGSWETQYF. The CDR3, as DNA: TGCAGCGTTGAAGATCGAGTAATGGGGACAGGGTCTTGGGAGACCCAGTACTTC.

This clonotype was seen a handful of times. The chain is built from TRBV6-5 and TRBJ2-7; perhaps D is TRBD1 or TRBD2 (5 bases each). Looked up from germline, CDR1 is MNHEY and CDR2 is SVGAGI. V dropped 10 bases and J dropped 2 bases, with 9 bases sitting between them. This CDR3 is 11 amino acids long. CDR3 nucleotides: TGTGCCACAGGGCGGGCCTACGAGCAGTACTTC. The encoded protein is CATGRAYEQYF.

This clonotype was recorded many times. The rearrangement uses TRBV5-1 and TRBJ1-1; tentative D call: TRBD1 (6 bases). The length of the CDR3 is 15 residues. V lost 4 bases to trimming and J lost 2 bases, with 15 bases between them. The germline CDR1 and CDR2 sequences are SGHRS and YFSETQ. DNA of the CDR3: TGCGCCAGCAGCCCAGGGGTAGGATCCAACACTGAAGCTTTCTTT. Translated, it gives CASSPGVGSNTEAFF.

The chain's CDR3 is CASSYSMVGDYGYTF. The DNA of the CDR3 is TGTGCCAGCAGTTACTCGATGGTAGGGGACTATGGCTACACCTTC. This chain uses TRBV6-5 with TRBJ1-2; TRBD1 is a possible D gene (5 bases). This CDR3 is 15 amino acids long. Germline CDR1 MNHEY, CDR2 SVGAGI. V lost 0 bases and J 3 bases, leaving 11 bases between the germline ends.

This clonotype was counted at least ten times. This chain joins TRBV20-1 and TRBJ1-2; D is perhaps TRBD1 (6 bases). Trimming stripped 0 bases from V and 7 bases from J, with 21 bases between. The CDR3 covers 16 residues. CDR1 DFQATT and CDR2 SNEGSKA come from the germline V gene (reference sequence). In DNA, the CDR3 is TGCAGTGCTAGAGATTACACAGGGAGGGGGTGGGGTGGCTACACCTTC. It codes for CSARDYTGRGWGGYTF.

This clonotype was detected ten times or more. V usage is TRBV28 and J usage is TRBJ1-2, with D perhaps TRBD1 (5 bases). Germline CDR1 is MDHEN and CDR2 is SYDVKM. The CDR3 has 15 residues. V was cut by 4 bases and J by 4 bases, with 16 bases left in between. The CDR3 DNA follows: TGTGCCAGCAGTTCAACCGGGACCGGGTCCTATGGCTACACCTTC. This gives the protein CASSSTGTGSYGYTF.

This clonotype was recorded at least ten times. The V and J genes are TRBV29-1 and TRBJ1-2; no reliable D call. The CDR3 has 15 amino acids. Trimming removed 6 bases from V and 6 bases from J, with 23 bases in between. Germline lookup yields CDR1 SQVTM and CDR2 ANQGSEA. CDR3 coding DNA: TGCAGCGTCCCCCGGACCGACGGGAGAGGTAATGGCTACACCTTC. It is translated as CSVPRTDGRGNGYTF.

This clonotype was counted at least ten times. The rearrangement links TRBV5-1 to TRBJ2-1; the match to TRBD2 covers 9 bases. Germline V CDR1 and CDR2: SGHRS, YFSETQ. Trimming at V came to 4 bases and at J to 6 bases, leaving 11 bases not matched to a gene. CDR3 length equals 16 residues. CDR3 DNA sequence: TGCGCCAGCAGCCCTCCCGGCGGGGGGGTTTTCAATGAGCAGTTCTTC. Translating gives CASSPPGGGVFNEQFF. The variable domain in full, with the rest retrieved from reference TRBV5-1 and TRBJ2-1, is KAGVTQTPRYLIKTRGQQVTLSCSPISGHRSVSWYQQTPGQGLQFLFEYFSETQRNKGNFPGRFSGRQFSNSRSEMNVSTLELGDSALYLCASSPPGGGVFNEQFFGPGTRLTVL.

Ten or more counts support this clonotype. The V and J genes are TRBV10-3 and TRBJ2-2; 7 positions match TRBD1. V shed 3 bases and J 0 bases; nucleotides not matched to a gene: 4. Germline V gene data show CDR1 as ENHRY and CDR2 as SYGVKD. The CDR3 length is 16 residues. CDR3 DNA sequence: TGTGCCATCAGTGACCCCGGGACAGCGAACACCGGGGAGCTGTTTTTT. Protein product: CAISDPGTANTGELFF.

This clonotype was found many times. The chain employs TRBV11-2 and TRBJ2-1; a possible D gene is TRBD1 (5 bases). Between the trimmed V and J ends, which lost 0 bases and 2 bases, there was a span of 11 bases. The CDR3 length is 16 residues. The germline V gene encodes CDR1 SGHAT and CDR2 FQNNGV. CDR3 DNA sequence: TGTGCCAGCAGCTTAGATACGCAGGGCCCCTACAATGAGCAGTTCTTC. It yields the protein CASSLDTQGPYNEQFF. The full variable domain, completed using reference TRBV11-2 and TRBJ2-1, is EAGVAQSPRYKIIEKRQSVAFWCNPISGHATLYWYQQILGQGPKLLIQFQNNGVVDDSQLPKDRFSAERLKGVDSTLKIQPAKLEDSAVYLCASSLDTQGPYNEQFFGPGTRLTVL.

This clonotype was recorded a few times. The chain links TRBV3-1 to TRBJ1-4, with D possibly TRBD1 on 6 matching bases. The CDR3 sequence is 14 residues long. The germline gives CDR1 LGHDT, CDR2 YNNKEL (reference sequence). V lost 2 bases and J 12 bases, leaving 16 bases between the germline ends. Here the CDR3 DNA reads TGTGCCAGCAGCCAAACGGGATGGGGGGGCGAACTGTTTTTT. It specifies CASSQTGWGGELFF.

In this sample, this clonotype turned up many times. The rearrangement links TRBV5-4 to TRBJ1-6, with 9 positions matching TRBD1. The CDR3 contains 14 residues. V was pared by 4 bases and J by 9 bases, with 5 bases of the junction left unmatched. Germline V gives CDR1 SGHNT, CDR2 YYREEE (reference sequence). This CDR3 reads CASSNRDRVSPLHF. The DNA of the CDR3 is TGTGCCAGCAGCAACCGGGACAGGGTTTCACCCCTCCACTTT.

This clonotype was counted ten times or more. The V and J genes are TRBV11-2 and TRBJ2-1; 8 bases match TRBD2. The CDR3 sequence is 15 residues long. CDR1 is SGHAT, CDR2 FQNNGV, per germline. Trimming at V came to 6 bases and at J to 4 bases, leaving 8 bases not matched to a gene. CDR3 sequence reads: CASRPPSGSYNEQFF. CDR3 nucleotide sequence: TGTGCCAGCAGACCTCCTAGCGGGTCTTACAATGAGCAGTTCTTC.